The 15 T cell receptor beta chains below come from one sample, sequenced in a study of healthy donors' naive CD4 and CD8 T cells. TCR libraries were built from about 500 ng of total RNA by linear amplification. TCRdb independently ran MiXCR on the reads; one entry per CDR3 protein. The data hold around 180,000 distinct CDR3 sequences, with about 70% observed a single time. The sequencing input was naive CD4+ and CD8+ T cells sorted from blood, pooled from several donors. These receptors came from a pool of human donors in good health; the sample pools cells from several healthy donors.

This clonotype appeared a few times. The chain recombines TRBV5-6 with TRBJ2-7; D is unclear. The germline CDR1 and CDR2 sequences are SGHDT and YYEEEE. The length of the CDR3 is 13 residues. V was pared by 1 base and J by 0 bases, with 5 bases between. For the CDR3, the DNA is TGTGCCAGCAGCTTGAGAGGCTCCTACGAGCAGTACTTC. This sequence encodes CASSLRGSYEQYF.

The chain combines TRBV27 with TRBJ1-5; D is undetermined. This CDR3 region has 12 residues. The V gene's germline CDR1 is MNHEY and CDR2 SMNVEV (reference sequence). The germline V and J ends were trimmed by 5 bases and 4 bases, with 6 bases remaining between them. CDR3 in DNA: TGTGCCAGCAGTGGGATAAATCAGCCCCAGCATTTT. Amino acid sequence: CASSGINQPQHF.

Of note for this clonotype: Its ends do not fully match the called genes, so a read error is possible. The chain uses TRBV29-1 and TRBJ1-2; a weak D match, TRBD1 (6 bases). Germline V gene sequence: CDR1 SQVTM, CDR2 ANQGSEA. The CDR3 has 16 residues. CDR3 sequence: CSVEAGTALLTQGYTF. The CDR3, as DNA: TGCAGCGTTGAAGCGGGGACGGCGCTTCTCACACAGGGCTATACCTTC.

The chain uses TRBV19 and TRBJ1-2; no definite D call. CDR1 and CDR2 from the germline V gene are LNHDA and SQIVND (reference sequence). The CDR3 spans 12 residues. Trimming removed 2 bases from V and 4 bases from J, with 5 bases in between. The CDR3 nucleotides are TGTGCCAGTAGTATAACGGGCTATGGCTACACCTTC. This gives the protein CASSITGYGYTF.

The V call is TRBV15, the J call TRBJ2-7, with D perhaps matching TRBD2 (6 bases). V was trimmed by 0 bases and J by 3 bases, leaving 21 bases between them. CDR1 LNHNV and CDR2 YYDKDF come from the germline V gene (reference sequence). This CDR3 spans 18 amino acids. The CDR3 reads CATSRDWVAGLQFYEQYF. The CDR3 DNA reads TGTGCCACCAGCAGAGATTGGGTGGCGGGACTGCAGTTCTACGAGCAGTACTTC.

This sequence joins TRBV29-1 and TRBJ2-5, with no clear D. V was clipped by 7 bases and J by 5 bases, with 14 bases between them. The CDR3 is 12 amino acids. The germline gives CDR1 SQVTM, CDR2 ANQGSEA. The CDR3 sequence is CSAASLGETQYF. CDR3 coding DNA: TGCAGCGCCGCGTCCCTCGGGGAGACCCAGTACTTC.

The J gene is TRBJ1-1, the V gene TRBV29-1; 10 positions match TRBD1. Germline CDR1 reads SQVTM; CDR2 reads ANQGSEA. This CDR3 has 11 residues. The CDR3 region has the DNA TGCAGTACCGGGACAGGGGTTGTTGCTTTCTTT. Its translation: CSTGTGVVAFF.

In its sample, this clonotype was seen once. The chain employs TRBV19 and TRBJ2-7; 8 nucleotides agree with TRBD2. This CDR3 is built from 15 residues. After removal of 3 bases from V and 3 bases from J, the junction contained 7 bases not matched to a gene. Germline V gene lookup returns CDR1 LNHDA and CDR2 SQIVND (reference sequence). This chain's CDR3 is CASSMKAGAIYEQYF. The CDR3 nucleotides are TGTGCCAGTAGTATGAAAGCGGGAGCTATCTACGAGCAGTACTTC. Full variable domain (outside the CDR3, taken from reference TRBV19 and TRBJ2-7): DGGITQSPKYLFRKEGQNVTLSCEQNLNHDAMYWYRQDPGQGLRLIYYSQIVNDFQKGDIAEGYSVSREKKESFPLTVTSAQKNPTAFYLCASSMKAGAIYEQYFGPGTRLTVT.

This chain uses TRBV28 with TRBJ2-1; the match to TRBD1 covers 7 bases. The trim removed 1 base at V and 9 bases at J, leaving 3 bases unmatched. There are 13 residues in the CDR3. Germline V gene data show CDR1 as MDHEN and CDR2 as SYDVKM. CDR3 loop: CASSLSGDSEQFF. CDR3 nucleotides: TGTGCCAGCAGTTTATCCGGGGACAGTGAGCAGTTCTTC.

The chain uses TRBV29-1 and TRBJ1-1; perhaps TRBD1 as D (6 bases). The germline V and J ends were trimmed by 5 bases and 13 bases, with 20 bases remaining between them. Germline V gene lookup returns CDR1 SQVTM and CDR2 ANQGSEA. The CDR3 covers 12 residues. CDR3 sequence (DNA): TGCAGCGTTCAAGGACAGACTCCGACGGGTTTCTTT. As protein: CSVQGQTPTGFF.

This clonotype was seen just once. The rearrangement joins TRBV27 to TRBJ2-7, with D tentatively TRBD1 (6 bases). V lost 5 bases to trimming and J lost 3 bases, with 23 bases between them. The CDR3 length is 17 residues. Per the germline V gene, CDR1 is MNHEY and CDR2 is SMNVEV (reference sequence). The CDR3 protein is CASSKGSQRLGGYEQYF. CDR3 nucleotide sequence: TGTGCCAGCAGTAAGGGGAGCCAGCGCCTAGGGGGCTACGAGCAGTACTTC.

The rearrangement uses TRBV29-1 and TRBJ1-2; the D is unclear. The germline V and J ends were trimmed by 4 bases and 5 bases, with 14 bases remaining between them. The CDR3 totals 13 residues. Germline V CDR1 and CDR2: SQVTM, ANQGSEA. CDR3 amino acids: CSVAPDWEYGYTF. DNA of the CDR3: TGCAGCGTTGCACCCGATTGGGAGTATGGCTACACCTTC.

The genes are TRBV30 and TRBJ1-1; TRBD1 is a possible D gene (5 bases). The ends were cut back, 2 bases at V and 3 bases at J, with 10 bases in the middle. The CDR3 totals 13 residues. The germline V gene encodes CDR1 GTSNPN and CDR2 SVGIG (reference sequence). CDR3 nucleotides: TGTGCCTGGAGTCCCTTGGGGGACACTGAAGCTTTCTTT. Protein: CAWSPLGDTEAFF.

The rearrangement joins TRBV6-5 to TRBJ2-7; 8 bases align to TRBD2. The CDR3 runs to 15 residues. Trimming took 6 bases from V and 2 from J; bases not matched to a gene: 9. Germline CDR1 is MNHEY and CDR2 is SVGAGI. The CDR3, as DNA: TGTGCCAGCAGCCGCGGGACTAGATTGACCTACGAGCAGTACTTC. It yields the protein CASSRGTRLTYEQYF.

The chain recombines TRBV6-6 with TRBJ2-3, with D hard to call. Germline CDR1 reads MNHNY; CDR2 reads SVGAGI (reference sequence). V gave up 2 bases and J gave up 3 bases, with 6 bases separating them. The CDR3 covers 13 residues. CDR3 region: CASSYQTTDTQYF. The CDR3 DNA reads TGTGCCAGCAGTTACCAGACTACAGATACGCAGTATTTT.